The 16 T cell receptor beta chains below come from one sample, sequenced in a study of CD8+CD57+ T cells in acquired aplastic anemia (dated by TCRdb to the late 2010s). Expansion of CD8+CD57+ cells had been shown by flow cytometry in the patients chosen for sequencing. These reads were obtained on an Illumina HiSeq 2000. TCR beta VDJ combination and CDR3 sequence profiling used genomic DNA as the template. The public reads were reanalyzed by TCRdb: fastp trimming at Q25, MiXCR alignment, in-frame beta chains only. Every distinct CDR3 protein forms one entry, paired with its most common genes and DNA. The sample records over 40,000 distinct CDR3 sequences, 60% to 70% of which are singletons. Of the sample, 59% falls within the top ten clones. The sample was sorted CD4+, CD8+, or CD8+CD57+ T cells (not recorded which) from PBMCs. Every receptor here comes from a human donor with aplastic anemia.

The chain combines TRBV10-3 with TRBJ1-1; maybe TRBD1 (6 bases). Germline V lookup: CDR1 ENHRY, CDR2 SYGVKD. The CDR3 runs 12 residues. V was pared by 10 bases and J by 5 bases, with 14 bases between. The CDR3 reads CASPTGRTEAFF. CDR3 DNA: TGTGCCAGCCCTACAGGGCGAACTGAAGCTTTCTTT.

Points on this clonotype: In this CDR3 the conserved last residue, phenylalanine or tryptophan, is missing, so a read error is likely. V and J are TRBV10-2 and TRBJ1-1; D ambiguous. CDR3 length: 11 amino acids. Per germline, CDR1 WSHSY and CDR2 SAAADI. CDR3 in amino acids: CTSRQDTEAFS. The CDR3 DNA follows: TGCACCAGCCGGCAAGACACTGAAGCTTTCTCT.

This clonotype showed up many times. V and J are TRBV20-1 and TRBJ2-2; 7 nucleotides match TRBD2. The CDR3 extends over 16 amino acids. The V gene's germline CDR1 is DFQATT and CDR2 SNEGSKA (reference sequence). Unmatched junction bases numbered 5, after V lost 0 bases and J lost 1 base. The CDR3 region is CSARDSAGVNTGELFF. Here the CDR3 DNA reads TGCAGTGCTAGAGATAGCGCGGGGGTGAACACCGGGGAGCTGTTTTTT.

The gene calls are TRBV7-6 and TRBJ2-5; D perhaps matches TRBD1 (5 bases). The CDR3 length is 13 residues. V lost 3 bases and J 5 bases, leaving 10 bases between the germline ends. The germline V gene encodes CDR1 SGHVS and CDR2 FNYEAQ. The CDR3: CASSLAGSETQYF. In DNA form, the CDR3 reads TGTGCCAGCAGCTTGGCAGGGTCGGAGACCCAGTACTTC.

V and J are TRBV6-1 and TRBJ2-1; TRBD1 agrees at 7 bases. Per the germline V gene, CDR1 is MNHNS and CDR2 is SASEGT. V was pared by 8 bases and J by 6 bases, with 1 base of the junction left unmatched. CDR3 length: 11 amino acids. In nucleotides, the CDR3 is TGTGCCAGCTCAGGGGGCAATGAGCAGTTCTTC. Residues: CASSGGNEQFF.

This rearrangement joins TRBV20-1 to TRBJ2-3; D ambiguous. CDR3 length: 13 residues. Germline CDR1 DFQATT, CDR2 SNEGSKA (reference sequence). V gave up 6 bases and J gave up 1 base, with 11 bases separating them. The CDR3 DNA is TGCAGTGCCCACCTTTCCGGCACAGATACGCAGTATTTT. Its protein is CSAHLSGTDTQYF.

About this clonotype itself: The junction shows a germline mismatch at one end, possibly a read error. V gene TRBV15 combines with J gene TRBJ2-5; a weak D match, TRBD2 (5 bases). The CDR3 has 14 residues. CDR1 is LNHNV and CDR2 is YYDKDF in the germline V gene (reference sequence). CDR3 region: CATSKRLLWETQCF. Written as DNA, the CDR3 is TGTGCCACCAGCAAAAGATTGCTTTGGGAGACCCAGTGCTTC.

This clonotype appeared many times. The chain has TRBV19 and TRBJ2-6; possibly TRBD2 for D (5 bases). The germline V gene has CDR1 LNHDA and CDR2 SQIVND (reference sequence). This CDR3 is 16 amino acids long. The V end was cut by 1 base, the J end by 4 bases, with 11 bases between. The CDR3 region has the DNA TGTGCCAGTAGTATAGTTGAGGGAACCGGGGCCAACGTCCTGACTTTC. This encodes CASSIVEGTGANVLTF.

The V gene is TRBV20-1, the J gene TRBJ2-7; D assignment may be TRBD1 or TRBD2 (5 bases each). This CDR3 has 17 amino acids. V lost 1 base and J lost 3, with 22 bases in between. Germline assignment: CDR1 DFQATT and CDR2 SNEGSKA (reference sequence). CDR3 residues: CSARGETDGPEYYEQYF. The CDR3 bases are TGCAGTGCTAGAGGGGAGACAGACGGTCCGGAGTACTACGAGCAGTACTTC.

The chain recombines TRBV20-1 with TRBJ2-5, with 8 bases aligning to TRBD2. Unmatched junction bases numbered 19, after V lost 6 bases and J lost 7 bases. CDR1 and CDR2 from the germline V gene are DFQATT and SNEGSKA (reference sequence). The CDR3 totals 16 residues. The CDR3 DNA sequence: TGCAGTGCCCCTCCCCATCAACCGGGACTAGAGGGGACCCAGTACTTC. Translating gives CSAPPHQPGLEGTQYF.

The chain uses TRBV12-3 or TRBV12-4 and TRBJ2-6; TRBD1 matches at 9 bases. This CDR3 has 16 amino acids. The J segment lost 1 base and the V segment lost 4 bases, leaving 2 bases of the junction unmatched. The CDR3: CASSWTGESGANVLTF. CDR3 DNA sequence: TGTGCCAGCAGTTGGACAGGGGAATCTGGGGCCAACGTCCTGACTTTC.

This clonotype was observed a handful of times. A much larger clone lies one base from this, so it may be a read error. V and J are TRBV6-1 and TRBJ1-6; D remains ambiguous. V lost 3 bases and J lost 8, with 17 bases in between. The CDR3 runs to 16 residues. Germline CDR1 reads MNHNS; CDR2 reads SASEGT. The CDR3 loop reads CASSESQATYHSPLHF. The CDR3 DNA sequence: TGTGCCAGCAGTGAGAGCCAGGCCACATATCATTCACCCCTCCACTTT.

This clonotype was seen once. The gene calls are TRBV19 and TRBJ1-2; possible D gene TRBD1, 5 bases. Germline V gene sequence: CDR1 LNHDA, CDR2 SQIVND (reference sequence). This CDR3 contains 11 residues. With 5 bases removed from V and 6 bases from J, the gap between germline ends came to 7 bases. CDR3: CASSFRDGYTF. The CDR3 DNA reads TGTGCCAGTAGTTTCAGGGATGGCTACACCTTC. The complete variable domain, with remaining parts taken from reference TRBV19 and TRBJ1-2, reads DGGITQSPKYLFRKEGQNVTLSCEQNLNHDAMYWYRQDPGQGLRLIYYSQIVNDFQKGDIAEGYSVSREKKESFPLTVTSAQKNPTAFYLCASSFRDGYTFGSGTRLTVV.

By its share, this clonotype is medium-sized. CDR3 residues: CATSDRNHYYGYTF. The CDR3 region has the DNA TGTGCCACCAGTGATCGGAACCACTACTATGGCTACACCTTC. The rearrangement joins TRBV24-1 to TRBJ1-2, with D unclear. The CDR3 consists of 14 residues. With 3 bases removed from V and 3 bases from J, the gap between germline ends came to 10 bases. Germline values: CDR1 KGHDR, CDR2 SFDVKD.

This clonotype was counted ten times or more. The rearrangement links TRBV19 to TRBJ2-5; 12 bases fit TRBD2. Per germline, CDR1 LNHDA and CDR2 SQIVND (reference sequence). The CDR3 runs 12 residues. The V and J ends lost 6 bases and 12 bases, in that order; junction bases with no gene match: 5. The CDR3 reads CASRTSGGRKYF. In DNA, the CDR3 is TGTGCCAGTAGGACTAGCGGGGGCCGGAAGTACTTC.

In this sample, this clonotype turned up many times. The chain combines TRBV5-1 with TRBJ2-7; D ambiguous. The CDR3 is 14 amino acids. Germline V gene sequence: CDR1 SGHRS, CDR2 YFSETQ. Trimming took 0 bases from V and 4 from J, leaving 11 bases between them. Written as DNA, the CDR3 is TGCGCCAGCAGCTTGGCCGGAAAATCTTACGAGCAGTACTTC. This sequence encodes CASSLAGKSYEQYF.